This TCR beta chain derives from a study of technical replicates of blood from several donors. In this sample, this clone turned up once. This CDR3 is 15 amino acids long. Generated by immunoSEQ multiplex PCR, the TCRdb table keeps only in-frame clones and is missing some. The sample includes roughly 70,000 clones, about nine tenths of them seen just once. This receptor was identified in a human donor in good health. Some clones in this sample may be carry-over from other donors' samples. The rearrangement joins TRBV12-2 to TRBJ1-5; the table's D call of TRBD1 was not tested on the DNA. TRBV12-2 is termed a pseudogene. Specimen: PBMCs. The CDR3, as DNA: TGTGCAAGTCGCTTAGGATGGACAGACTATCAGCCCCAGCATTTT. It specifies CASRLGWTDYQPQHF.